This TCR beta chain came from a study of coeliac disease. Across the whole study: Each coeliac patient was active, refractory type I, or diet-controlled.

The CDR3 contains 17 residues. With 5 bases clipped from V and 5 bases from J, the junction kept 10 bases outside the gene matches. Germline V CDR1 and CDR2: LNHNV, YYDKDF (reference sequence). Study findings and constraints: According to the authors, this method cannot detect gliadin-specific T cells in an unbiased way. Few TRB amino acid sequences were shared between samples; most were unique.

Cells were frozen in aliquots of about 500,000, and one aliquot per fraction was sequenced. Note on this clone: The antigen remains unidentified.

Produced via immunoSEQ multiplex PCR; TCRdb's table is partial and in-frame only. Here the sample spans around 3,300 clones, less than 85% being singletons. The receptor comes from a man between 18 and 35 years old with celiac disease on a gluten-free diet. The specimen sequenced was intraepithelial lymphocytes from the gut. This sequence joins TRBV15 and TRBJ2-5, with TRBD2 matching over 14 bases. The CDR3 DNA reads as TGTGCCACCAGCCTGGGGACTAGCGGGGGTTGGGGGGAGACCCAGTACTTC. As protein: CATSLGTSGGWGETQYF.